This T cell receptor beta chain was recovered during a study of blood T cell repertoires in COVID-19. Across the whole study: Acute-phase and convalescent COVID-19 samples originated in the United States, Italy and Spain. T cells, B-cell-depleted T cells, or PBMCs provided the cDNA or gDNA that served as material.

Original methodology: Amplifying reference gene primers gave estimates of nucleated cell counts. Assay used: immunoSEQ multiplex PCR; TCRdb lists only in-frame clones, some missing. V, J and clone size derive from that table, while D and trimming were established from the DNA sequence. Of about 36,000 clones listed, roughly 80% are singletons. CDR1 and CDR2 (germline): SNHLY, FYNNEI. The V segment lost 8 bases and the J segment 9 bases; nucleotides outside the gene matches: 9. This CDR3 has 14 amino acids. The source of this sequence is a man in his fifties or sixties with active COVID-19. Input material: peripheral blood. The chain carries TRBV2 and TRBJ2-3; 12 nucleotides line up with TRBD2. The CDR3 region has the DNA TGTGCCAGCGCTAGCGGGGGGGCCGGGGTCACGCAGTATTTT. Translating gives CASASGGAGVTQYF.